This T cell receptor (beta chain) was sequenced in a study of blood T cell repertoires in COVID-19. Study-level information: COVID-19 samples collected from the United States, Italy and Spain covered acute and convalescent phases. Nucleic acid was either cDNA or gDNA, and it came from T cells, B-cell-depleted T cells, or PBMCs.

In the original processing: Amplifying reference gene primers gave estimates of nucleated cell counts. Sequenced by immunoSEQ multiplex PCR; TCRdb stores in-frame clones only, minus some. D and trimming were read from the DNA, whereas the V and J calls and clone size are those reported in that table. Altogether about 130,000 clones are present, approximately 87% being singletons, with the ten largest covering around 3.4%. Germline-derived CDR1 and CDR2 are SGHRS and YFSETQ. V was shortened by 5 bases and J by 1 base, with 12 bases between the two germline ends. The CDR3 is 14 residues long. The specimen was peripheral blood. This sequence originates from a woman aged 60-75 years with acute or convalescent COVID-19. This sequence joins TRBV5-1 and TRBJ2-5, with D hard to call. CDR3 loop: CASRSVGGQETQYF. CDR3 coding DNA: TGCGCCAGCAGATCGGTAGGCGGCCAAGAGACCCAGTACTTC.